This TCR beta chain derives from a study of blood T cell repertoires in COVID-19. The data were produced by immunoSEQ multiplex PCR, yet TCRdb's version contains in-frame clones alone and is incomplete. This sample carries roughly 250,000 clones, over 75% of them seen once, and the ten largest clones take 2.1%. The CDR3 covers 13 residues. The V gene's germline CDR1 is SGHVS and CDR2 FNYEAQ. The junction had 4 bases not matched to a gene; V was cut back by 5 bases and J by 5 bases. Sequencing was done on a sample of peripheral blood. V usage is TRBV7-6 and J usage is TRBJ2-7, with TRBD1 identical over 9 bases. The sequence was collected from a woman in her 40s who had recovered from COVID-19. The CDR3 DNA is TGTGCCAGCAGCCCGGGACAGGGCCACGAGCAGTACTTC. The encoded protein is CASSPGQGHEQYF.